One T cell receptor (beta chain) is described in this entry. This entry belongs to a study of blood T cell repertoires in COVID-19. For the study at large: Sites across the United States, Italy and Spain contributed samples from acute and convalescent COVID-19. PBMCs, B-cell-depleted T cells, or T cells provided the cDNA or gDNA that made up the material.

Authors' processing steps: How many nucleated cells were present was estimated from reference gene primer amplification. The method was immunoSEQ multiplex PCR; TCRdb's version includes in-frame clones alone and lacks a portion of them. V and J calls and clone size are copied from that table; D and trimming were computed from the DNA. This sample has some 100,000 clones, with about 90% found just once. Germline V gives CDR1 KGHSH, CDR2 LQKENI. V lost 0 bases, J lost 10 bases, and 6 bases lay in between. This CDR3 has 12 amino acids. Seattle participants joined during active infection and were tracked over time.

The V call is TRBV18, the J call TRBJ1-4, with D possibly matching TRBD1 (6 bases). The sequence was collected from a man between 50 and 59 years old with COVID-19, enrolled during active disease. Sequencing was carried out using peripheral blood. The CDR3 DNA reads TGTGCCAGCTCACCACCGGGGGCAAAACTGTTTTTT. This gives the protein CASSPPGAKLFF.